Following are 27 T cell receptor beta chains from one sample sequenced in a study of OX40 agonist ivuxolimab in advanced cancers. TCRdb keeps only in-frame clones here, not all; method: immunoSEQ multiplex PCR. This sample carries around 15,000 clones, around 88% of them seen once, and the ten largest clones take just under 4%. The source material was CD4+ or CD8+ T cells sorted from blood, sampled in a trial of the OX40 agonist ivuxolimab. Receptors were obtained from an adult with an advanced solid tumor such as melanoma, head and neck, liver or kidney cancer.

J is TRBJ1-5 and V is TRBV28; D not certain. V lost 2 bases to trimming and J lost 4 bases, with 15 bases between them. CDR3 length: 16 amino acids. Germline CDR1 MDHEN, CDR2 SYDVKM. CDR3 amino acids: CASSLGRASGNQPQHF. CDR3 bases: TGTGCCAGCAGTTTAGGTCGGGCGTCGGGTAATCAGCCCCAGCATTTT.

CDR3 DNA sequence: TGTGCCATCGGATCTTCGGAGACCCAGTACTTC. It codes for CAIGSSETQYF. The rearrangement joins TRBV10-3 to TRBJ2-5, with no clear D. Germline V gene sequence: CDR1 ENHRY, CDR2 SYGVKD. This CDR3 region has 11 residues. Trimming left V 8 bases short and J 5 bases short, with 9 bases between.

This chain connects TRBV5-4 to TRBJ2-7; D uncertain. The CDR3 has 15 amino acids. The V end was cut by 4 bases, the J end by 0 bases, with 14 bases between. The germline gives CDR1 SGHNT, CDR2 YYREEE (reference sequence). The CDR3 nucleotides are TGTGCCAGCAGCCCGGTGGGTCAGAGCTCCTACGAGCAGTACTTC. It specifies CASSPVGQSSYEQYF.

This sequence joins TRBV15 and TRBJ2-7, with 9 positions matching TRBD1. The CDR3 length is 15 residues. Germline V lookup: CDR1 LNHNV, CDR2 YYDKDF (reference sequence). Trimming removed 4 bases from V and 2 bases from J; junction bases left unmatched: 6. The CDR3 is CATSIPGTGPYEQYF. In DNA, the CDR3 is TGTGCCACCAGCATACCCGGGACAGGGCCCTACGAGCAGTACTTC. The entire variable domain, with the rest obtained from reference TRBV15 and TRBJ2-7, is as follows: DAMVIQNPRYQVTQFGKPVTLSCSQTLNHNVMYWYQQKSSQAPKLLFHYYDKDFNNEADTPDNFQSRRPNTSFCFLDIRSPGLGDTAMYLCATSIPGTGPYEQYFGPGTRLTVT.

The chain links TRBV18 to TRBJ2-7; 12 bases line up with TRBD2. The germline CDR1 and CDR2 sequences are KGHSH and LQKENI. The CDR3 spans 16 residues. The trim removed 3 bases at V and 5 bases at J, leaving 8 bases unmatched. In DNA form, the CDR3 reads TGTGCCAGCTCACCTGCTCTAGCGGGAGGGCGGGACGAGCAGTACTTC. It codes for CASSPALAGGRDEQYF.

This chain joins TRBV28 and TRBJ2-4; 7 bases align to TRBD1. The CDR3 runs 14 residues. Germline lookup yields CDR1 MDHEN and CDR2 SYDVKM. V shed 1 base and J 8 bases; nucleotides not matched to a gene: 5. CDR3 residues: CASSLSDRVYIQYF. In DNA, the CDR3 is TGTGCCAGCAGTTTATCCGACAGGGTTTACATTCAGTACTTC.

The chain employs TRBV28 and TRBJ1-4; the match to TRBD1 covers 11 bases. This CDR3 comprises 15 residues. V was pared by 5 bases and J by 7 bases, with 6 bases of the junction left unmatched. Germline V gene data show CDR1 as MDHEN and CDR2 as SYDVKM. CDR3 protein: CASSATGQGGEKLFF. The CDR3 DNA follows: TGTGCCAGCAGTGCAACGGGACAGGGGGGTGAAAAACTGTTTTTT.

The rearrangement links TRBV10-3 to TRBJ1-5; tentative D call: TRBD1 (5 bases). The CDR3 has 14 residues. Germline values: CDR1 ENHRY, CDR2 SYGVKD. V was trimmed by 3 bases and J by 2 bases, leaving 8 bases between them. CDR3 residues: CAISDGGGNQPQHF. DNA for the CDR3: TGTGCCATCAGTGATGGGGGGGGCAATCAGCCCCAGCATTTT.

The chain couples TRBV2 to TRBJ1-1; no firm D call. The germline CDR1 and CDR2 sequences are SNHLY and FYNNEI. This CDR3 spans 15 amino acids. V lost 5 bases, J lost 1 base, and 14 bases lay in between. CDR3 nucleotides: TGTGCCAGCAGTATAATCACGCTAAGGAACACTGAAGCTTTCTTT. Amino acid sequence: CASSIITLRNTEAFF.

CDR3 loop: CASSQSRASEQFF. The CDR3 DNA sequence: TGTGCCAGCAGCCAATCCCGTGCCAGTGAGCAGTTCTTC. The chain is built from TRBV16 and TRBJ2-1; no firm D call. CDR1 KGHSY and CDR2 FQNENV come from the germline V gene. CDR3 length equals 13 residues. V was trimmed by 0 bases and J by 9 bases, leaving 9 bases between them.

The CDR3 region is CAISSGSSEQFF. The CDR3 nucleotides are TGTGCCATCTCTAGCGGGAGCTCTGAGCAGTTCTTC. This chain uses TRBV10-3 with TRBJ2-1, with TRBD2 matching 10 bases. The CDR3 length is 12 residues. The germline V gene has CDR1 ENHRY and CDR2 SYGVKD. Losses at the gene ends were 8 bases for V and 9 bases for J; bases not matched to a gene: 4.

The chain combines TRBV11-3 with TRBJ2-3; D is unresolved. The length of the CDR3 is 13 residues. Trimming took 2 bases from V and 4 from J, leaving 7 bases between them. Germline lookup yields CDR1 SGHNT and CDR2 YENEEA. CDR3 coding DNA: TGTGCCAGCAGCTTACTTTCTTCAGATACGCAGTATTTT. Protein: CASSLLSSDTQYF.

This chain links TRBV10-3 with TRBJ2-2; D tentatively reads TRBD1 or TRBD2 (6 bases each). The V gene lost 7 bases and the J gene lost 6 bases, with 21 bases spanning the gap. The CDR3 extends over 16 amino acids. Germline assignment: CDR1 ENHRY and CDR2 SYGVKD. The CDR3 is CAITRGAGNSAGELFF. The CDR3 bases are TGTGCCATCACTAGGGGGGCAGGGAATAGCGCCGGGGAGCTGTTTTTT.

CDR3 bases: TGTGCCAGCAGTCTCGGACAGAACACTGAAGCTTTCTTT. Protein sequence: CASSLGQNTEAFF. This rearrangement joins TRBV27 to TRBJ1-1; a weak D match, TRBD1 (5 bases). Germline-derived CDR1 and CDR2 are MNHEY and SMNVEV (reference sequence). V shed 5 bases and J shed 1 base, with 8 bases lying between them. The CDR3 length is 13 residues.

This chain connects TRBV9 to TRBJ2-2; 13 bases fit TRBD2. There are 17 residues in the CDR3. CDR1 SGDLS and CDR2 YYNGEE come from the germline V gene. V dropped 3 bases and J dropped 4; count of bases not matched to a gene: 6. CDR3: CASSGGLAGASTGELFF. CDR3 nucleotide sequence: TGTGCCAGCAGCGGAGGACTAGCGGGAGCCAGCACCGGGGAGCTGTTTTTT.

To note about this clone: The junction differs from germline at one of its ends, possibly a read error. The chain recombines TRBV6-5 with TRBJ1-4, with D maybe TRBD1 (5 bases). The CDR3 extends over 14 amino acids. Germline V CDR1 and CDR2: MNHEY, SVGAGI. This chain's CDR3 is CASSYWDGFEKLFF. The DNA of the CDR3 is TGTGCCAGCAGCTACTGGGACGGGTTCGAAAAACTGTTTTTT.

V usage is TRBV5-4 and J usage is TRBJ2-2; D gene uncertain. Germline V lookup: CDR1 SGHNT, CDR2 YYREEE (reference sequence). V was shortened by 0 bases and J by 4 bases, with 4 bases between the two germline ends. This CDR3 has 13 residues. CDR3 protein: CASSLVGTGELFF. The DNA for the CDR3 is TGTGCCAGCAGCTTGGTAGGCACCGGGGAGCTGTTTTTT.

In nucleotides, the CDR3 is TGCAGCGTTGATGCAGGTTCGCACGAGCAGTACTTC. Translating gives CSVDAGSHEQYF. This rearrangement joins TRBV29-1 to TRBJ2-5; D unresolved. The end of the DNA aligns better with TRBJ2-7, so the J call may be wrong. CDR1 is SQVTM, CDR2 ANQGSEA, per germline. This CDR3 has 12 residues.

The chain couples TRBV2 to TRBJ1-5, with no clear D. Trimming removed 8 bases from V and 1 base from J, with 12 bases in between. The germline V gene encodes CDR1 SNHLY and CDR2 FYNNEI. This CDR3 contains 14 residues. CDR3 nucleotides: TGTGCCAGCGAGGGCAGGAGCAGCAATCAGCCCCAGCATTTT. Amino acids: CASEGRSSNQPQHF. The variable domain in full, completed from reference TRBV2 and TRBJ1-5, reads EPEVTQTPSHQVTQMGQEVILRCVPISNHLYFYWYRQILGQKVEFLVSFYNNEISEKSEIFDDQFSVERPDGSNFTLKIRSTKLEDSAMYFCASEGRSSNQPQHFGDGTRLSIL.

V gene TRBV5-6 combines with J gene TRBJ2-2; D unclear. The CDR3 has 16 residues. Germline-derived CDR1 and CDR2 are SGHDT and YYEEEE. V dropped 1 base and J dropped 0 bases, with 10 bases sitting between them. The CDR3 DNA reads as TGTGCCAGCAGCTTGATGGGCGGACCGAACACCGGGGAGCTGTTTTTT. It yields the protein CASSLMGGPNTGELFF.

This sequence joins TRBV6-5 and TRBJ2-5; possible D gene TRBD2, 7 bases. The J call may be wrong; the DNA end is better matched by TRBJ2-7. Per the germline V gene, CDR1 is MNHEY and CDR2 is SVGAGI. The CDR3 spans 14 residues. The CDR3 DNA reads TGTGCCAGCAGTTTACAGGGAGGGCCCTACGAGCAGTACTTC. Translated: CASSLQGGPYEQYF.

A few counts support this clone. The CDR3 DNA reads as TGTGCCAGCAGCCCTAACCCGGGGAATTCACCCCTCCACTTT. Translated, it gives CASSPNPGNSPLHF. The chain employs TRBV6-4 and TRBJ1-6; D is unclear. The germline V and J ends were trimmed by 6 bases and 7 bases, with 13 bases remaining between them. Germline V lookup: CDR1 MRHNA, CDR2 SNTAGT. The CDR3 covers 14 residues.

V and J are TRBV10-3 and TRBJ1-1; TRBD1 matches at 7 bases. CDR3 length: 14 amino acids. Per the germline V gene, CDR1 is ENHRY and CDR2 is SYGVKD. After removal of 2 bases from V and 1 base from J, the junction contained 1 base not matched to a gene. In nucleotides, the CDR3 is TGTGCCATCAGTGAGAGGACAGGGAACACTGAAGCTTTCTTT. Amino acid sequence: CAISERTGNTEAFF.

The gene calls are TRBV28 and TRBJ1-6; the D gene is possibly TRBD1 (6 bases). The CDR3 runs 14 residues. Germline assignment: CDR1 MDHEN and CDR2 SYDVKM. Between the trimmed V and J ends, which lost 7 bases and 9 bases, there was a span of 16 bases. This CDR3 is CASTQQGLGSPLHF. As DNA, the CDR3 is TGTGCCAGCACCCAACAGGGCTTGGGTTCACCCCTCCACTTT.

This clone is a singleton in its sample. The rearrangement joins TRBV29-1 to TRBJ1-1; the D gene is possibly TRBD1 (6 bases). The ends were cut back, 4 bases at V and 5 bases at J, with 14 bases in the middle. Germline V gene lookup returns CDR1 SQVTM and CDR2 ANQGSEA. This CDR3 has 13 amino acids. CDR3 nucleotide sequence: TGCAGCGTTGTCACAGGGCGCGGAACTGAAGCTTTCTTT. Its translation: CSVVTGRGTEAFF. Looking up the rest from reference TRBV29-1 and TRBJ1-1 gives the full variable domain: SAVISQKPSRDICQRGTSLTIQCQVDSQVTMMFWYRQQPGQSLTLIATANQGSEATYESGFVIDKFPISRPNLTFSTLTVSNMSPEDSSIYLCSVVTGRGTEAFFGQGTRLTVV.

This sequence joins TRBV5-1 and TRBJ2-3, with 7 bases fitting TRBD2. Trimming at V came to 3 bases and at J to 4 bases, leaving 8 bases not matched to a gene. The CDR3 runs to 15 residues. Looked up from germline, CDR1 is SGHRS and CDR2 is YFSETQ. The CDR3 loop is CASSSTSLGADTQYF. The CDR3 DNA is TGCGCCAGCAGCTCGACTAGCCTGGGGGCAGATACGCAGTATTTT.

This rearrangement joins TRBV19 to TRBJ2-5; D is uncertain. V was clipped by 5 bases and J by 0 bases, with 4 bases between them. Germline V lookup: CDR1 LNHDA, CDR2 SQIVND (reference sequence). This CDR3 has 12 residues. The CDR3 loop reads CASSRYQETQYF. In DNA form, the CDR3 reads TGTGCCAGTAGTCGGTACCAAGAGACCCAGTACTTC.